Sequencing of this T cell receptor beta chain was carried out in a study of shared clonotypes between healthy human individuals (TCRdb year 2020). Background for the entire study: The cohort comprised a couple of women and a few men aged 18 to 49 years. Libraries were prepared and TCR repertoires were sequenced by different laboratories using diverse techniques, in order to increase sequencing depth and limit assay-specific biases. Blood TCR repertoires of roughly 5 healthy adults were deeply sequenced to estimate repertoire size and the extent of clonotype sharing between individuals. For each donor, CD4 naive and CD4 memory were each given three plates, CD8 naive was given two plates, and CD8 memory was given one plate. Per donor, leukapheresis produced somewhere between about 0.94 and 8.9 billion PBMCs.

CD8 naive samples consisted of CD45RO-negative cells that were positively selected for CCR7, yielding a CD45RA+CCR7+ population without TemRA cells. Healthy HIV-negative adults with no recently reported acute infections or vaccinations were included as donors. All donors were Caucasian adults living in Nashville, Tennessee, USA. Blood was obtained by leukapheresis, after which PBMCs were separated by Ficoll-Histopaque density gradient centrifugation and cryopreserved in liquid nitrogen vapor phase. Analytical flow cytometry was used to check the purity and quantity of every magnetically sorted T cell population. Each sorted fraction had its genomic DNA isolated and then quantified by UV absorbance on a Nanodrop 2000c. This clone occurred once. Its antigen remains unidentified. No much larger clonotype is one base removed from it; base qualities were not supplied. Ends trimmed: V by 4 bases, J by 2 bases; bases unmatched to a gene: 3. The CDR3 measures 16 amino acids from cysteine to phenylalanine. Kept here is only the CDR3 DNA, which spans 48 bases and is read in frame from base 1. In the germline V gene (reference sequence), CDR1 corresponds to SEHNR and CDR2 to FQNEAQ.

Using the deep immunoSEQ assay, multiplex PCR amplified TCR CDR3 regions from genomic DNA. Genomic DNA extracted from each cell subset was distributed evenly over all wells of several immunoSEQ 96-well plates, and each plate served as one replicate. For sorted subsets, roughly 200 ng of genomic DNA, equivalent to some 33,000 T cell genomes, went into each replicate PCR. Purified libraries were quantified with a Qubit 3.0 fluorometer, sized on a Bioanalyzer 2100, and re-quantified with the KAPA Library Quantification kit. Every immunoSEQ 96-well plate was sequenced on a dedicated single-read 150-cycle Illumina NextSeq 550 flow cell. The authors' analysis ran thus. The immunoSEQ output contained only junctional sequences without quality scores, so filtering could not match that applied to full-length reads. To assign V/J genes and CDR3, sequences were annotated against IMGT germline references using PyIR, a Python wrapper for IgBLAST v1.9. Any read was removed if the V/J assignment was weak (E-value above 1e-6), the CDR3 was missing, or the read contained stop codons, out-of-frame junctions, or ambiguous translated residues. V3J clonotypes were defined as sequences sharing the same inferred V gene, J gene, and CDR3 amino acid sequence. To compute the percentage overlap between repertoires, the number of shared unique clonotypes was divided by the size of the smaller repertoire. Richness of each repertoire was evaluated using RTK rarefaction, the Chao1 estimator, and Recon v2.1 estimates of unobserved clonotypes. Generation probabilities were computed with OLGA for all TCRbeta clonotypes obtained by the gDNA method from a few donors. Here the immuneACCESS table is served through TCRdb, limited to in-frame sequences with V and J called. Missing clones are a known gap in these copies; in checked studies unresolved V genes cover under half, and the rest lacks a known reason. D and trimming were read from the DNA, whereas the V and J calls and clone size are those reported in that table. The sample includes about 580,000 clones, with about 98% observed a single time. The top ten clones comprise roughly 0.29% of the sample.

General study outcomes and caveats: Pairwise subsampling led to the expectation that sequencing depth would affect the degree of clonotype sharing among donors. The small number of donors limited the genetic and exposure-history diversity represented. Incomplete sequencing was indicated by rarefaction of sorted-subset datasets, despite the large sequencing depth. Naive subsets generally had larger estimated clonotype richness than memory subsets. Clonotypes shared by all four sorted-subset donors showed higher generation probabilities than non-shared clonotypes. Sampling was limited to blood, and TCR repertoires in tissue likely differ from TCR repertoires in blood. Sharing across a handful of donors was observed for 4.5% to 6.5% of naive CD4, over 3% of naive CD8, roughly 2.4% of memory CD4, and approximately 0.41% of memory CD8 clonotypes.

This receptor was identified in a young man in good health. The chain is encoded by TRBV7-9 joined to TRBJ2-3, and TRBD2 matches 13 of the central bases. The specimen sequenced was naive CD8+ T cells sorted from blood. The sample's cell subset or site label, in plain terms: CD45RA+CCR7+. The CDR3 is CASSSGLAGPTDTQYF. At the DNA level, the sequence is TGTGCCAGCAGCTCGGGACTAGCGGGACCCACAGATACGCAGTATTTT.